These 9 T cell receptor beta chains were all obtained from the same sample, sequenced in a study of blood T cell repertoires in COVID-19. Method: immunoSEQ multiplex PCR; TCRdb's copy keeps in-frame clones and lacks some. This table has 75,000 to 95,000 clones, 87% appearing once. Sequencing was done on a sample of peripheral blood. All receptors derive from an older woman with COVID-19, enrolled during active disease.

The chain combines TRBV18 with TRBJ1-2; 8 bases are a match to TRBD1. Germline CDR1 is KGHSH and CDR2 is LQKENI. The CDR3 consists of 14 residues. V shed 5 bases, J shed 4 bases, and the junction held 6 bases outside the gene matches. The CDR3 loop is CASSTQGDGYGYTF. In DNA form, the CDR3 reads TGTGCCAGCTCAACACAGGGGGACGGCTATGGCTACACCTTC.

CDR3 nucleotides: TGCGCCAGCAGCTTGGTTGGGCTAGGACTCACCGGGGCCAACGTCCTGACTTTC. It encodes CASSLVGLGLTGANVLTF. The chain has TRBV5-1 and TRBJ2-6; maybe TRBD2 (5 bases). The CDR3 runs 18 residues. Germline-derived CDR1 and CDR2 are SGHRS and YFSETQ. V was cut by 0 bases and J by 4 bases, with 17 bases left in between.

CDR3 loop: CASSLRVGGYTF. CDR3 DNA sequence: TGTGCCAGCAGCCTCAGGGTCGGAGGCTACACCTTC. The chain uses TRBV6-5 and TRBJ1-2; tentatively, D is TRBD1 (5 bases). Deletions cut 6 bases from V and 8 bases from J, with 13 bases between. This CDR3 region has 12 residues. The germline gives CDR1 MNHEY, CDR2 SVGAGI.

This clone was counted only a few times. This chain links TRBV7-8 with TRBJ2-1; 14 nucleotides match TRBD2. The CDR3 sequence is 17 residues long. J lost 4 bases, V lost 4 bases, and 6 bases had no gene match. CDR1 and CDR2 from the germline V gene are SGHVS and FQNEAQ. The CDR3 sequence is CASSSIGTSGGYNEQFF. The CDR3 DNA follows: TGTGCCAGCAGCTCCATCGGGACTAGCGGGGGATACAATGAGCAGTTCTTC.

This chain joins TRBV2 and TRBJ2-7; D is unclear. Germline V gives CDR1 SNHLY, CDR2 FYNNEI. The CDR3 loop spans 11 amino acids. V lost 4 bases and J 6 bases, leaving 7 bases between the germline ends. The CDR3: CASSVTGEQYF. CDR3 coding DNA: TGTGCCAGCAGTGTGACGGGCGAGCAGTACTTC.

This CDR3 reads CASSQDAGGPEAFF. The DNA of the CDR3 is TGCGCCAGCAGCCAAGACGCTGGTGGGCCTGAAGCTTTCTTT. The rearrangement joins TRBV4-3 to TRBJ1-1, with D unclear. The CDR3 sequence is 14 residues long. The ends were cut back, 0 bases at V and 6 bases at J, with 11 bases in the middle. The V gene's germline CDR1 is LGHNA and CDR2 YSLEER.

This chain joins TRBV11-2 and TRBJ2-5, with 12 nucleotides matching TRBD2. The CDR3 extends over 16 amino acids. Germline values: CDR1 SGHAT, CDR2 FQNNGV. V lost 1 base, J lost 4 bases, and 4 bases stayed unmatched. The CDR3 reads CASSLGTSGVRETQYF. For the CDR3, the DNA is TGTGCCAGCAGCTTAGGGACTAGCGGGGTCCGAGAGACCCAGTACTTC.

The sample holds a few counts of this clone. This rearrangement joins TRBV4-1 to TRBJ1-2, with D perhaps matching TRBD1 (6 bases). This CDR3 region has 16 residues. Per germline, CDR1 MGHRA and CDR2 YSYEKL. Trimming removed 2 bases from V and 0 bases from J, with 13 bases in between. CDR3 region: CASSQPSGTSNYGYTF. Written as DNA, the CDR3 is TGCGCCAGCAGCCAACCCTCTGGGACATCTAACTATGGCTACACCTTC.

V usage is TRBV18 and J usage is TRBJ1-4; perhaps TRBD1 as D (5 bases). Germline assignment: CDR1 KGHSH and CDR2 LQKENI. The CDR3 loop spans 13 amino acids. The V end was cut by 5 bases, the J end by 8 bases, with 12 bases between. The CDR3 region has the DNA TGTGCCAGCTCAGCGGACATGATAGAAAAACTGTTTTTT. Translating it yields CASSADMIEKLFF.